The table lists the clone carrying this T cell receptor (beta chain) with a few counts. This sample was taken from a study of a mutant IDH1 vaccine in newly diagnosed glioma. Germline CDR1 is LNHDA and CDR2 is SQIVND (reference sequence). Trimming pared 6 bases from V and 4 bases from J, leaving 15 bases between. CDR3 size: 14 residues. The repertoire was sequenced with immunoSEQ multiplex PCR; TCRdb's copy has only in-frame clones and lacks some. The table has about 92,000 clones, over 75% seen once; the top ten hold over 6.5%. Described time point: baseline, week 1 (first vaccination visit). The treatment is: pre-vaccination baseline after standard-of-care therapy.

This receptor was obtained from a man in his forties with glioma. The material was PBMCs, obtained from a glioma patient treated with radiotherapy, temozolomide or both. The J gene is TRBJ1-2, the V gene TRBV19; tentatively, D is TRBD1 (5 bases). CDR3 sequence: CASSPSEGSYGYTF. DNA for the CDR3: TGTGCCAGTAGCCCCTCAGAGGGGAGCTATGGCTACACCTTC.